A single sample gave rise to the 10 T cell receptor beta chains below, sequenced in a study of T-cell memory formation after mild COVID-19. TCRdb itself ran the 5' RACE reads through MiXCR, one entry per CDR3 protein. The repertoire holds about 440,000 distinct CDR3 sequences, 20% seen once, with around 8.4% in the top ten. The sample was PBMCs or a T cell subset sorted from them (not recorded which). These receptors came from an adult woman who had mild COVID-19 (a few samples of this study predate the infection). Cell type and time point are not known.

The rearrangement uses TRBV7-3 and TRBJ2-3, with D perhaps TRBD1 (6 bases). CDR1 is SGHTA, CDR2 FQGTGA, per germline. The CDR3 has 16 amino acids. The germline V and J ends were trimmed by 4 bases and 0 bases, with 14 bases remaining between them. CDR3 sequence reads: CASSSAGTHSTDTQYF. The CDR3 nucleotides read TGTGCCAGCAGCTCAGCCGGGACACACAGCACAGATACGCAGTATTTT.

V gene TRBV7-9 combines with J gene TRBJ2-1; 10 positions match TRBD2. The CDR3 loop spans 15 amino acids. The trim removed 5 bases at V and 2 bases at J, leaving 3 bases unmatched. Germline V gene data show CDR1 as SEHNR and CDR2 as FQNEAQ (reference sequence). Here the CDR3 reads CASSRGLAAYNEQFF. In DNA form, the CDR3 reads TGTGCCAGCAGCCGAGGACTAGCGGCCTACAATGAGCAGTTCTTC.

This chain's CDR3 is CASSLAAFRADEQFF. CDR3 in DNA: TGTGCCAGCAGTTTAGCGGCTTTTCGGGCGGATGAGCAGTTCTTC. The genes are TRBV12-3 or TRBV12-4 and TRBJ2-1; D not certain. The length of the CDR3 is 15 residues. Trimming removed 0 bases at V and 8 bases at J, with 14 bases between.

This clonotype was observed a handful of times. CDR3 amino acids: CASSLVGRSSYEQYF. CDR3 DNA sequence: TGTGCCAGCAGTTTGGTGGGACGGAGCTCCTACGAGCAGTACTTC. The rearrangement joins TRBV12-3 or TRBV12-4 to TRBJ2-7; D is possibly TRBD1 or TRBD2 (5 bases each). The CDR3 spans 15 residues. The V end was cut by 3 bases, the J end by 0 bases, with 12 bases between.

The V and J genes are TRBV7-2 and TRBJ2-5; 10 bases agree with TRBD2. V trimming: 5 bases; J trimming: 3 bases; junction bases outside the gene matches: 3. Germline V CDR1 and CDR2: SGHTA, FQGNSA. This CDR3 contains 14 residues. The CDR3 DNA sequence: TGTGCCAGCAGCCGCGGACTAGCGGAAGAGACCCAGTACTTC. As protein: CASSRGLAEETQYF.

There are a few counts of this clonotype. V usage is TRBV24-1 and J usage is TRBJ2-7; D is uncertain. From germline, CDR1 is KGHDR and CDR2 SFDVKD. The CDR3 consists of 13 residues. V lost 3 bases, J lost 1 base, and 6 bases lay in between. CDR3 coding DNA: TGTGCCACCAGTGATGCGGATTCCTACGAGCAGTACTTC. Translated: CATSDADSYEQYF.

This clonotype was seen a handful of times. The genes are TRBV20-1 and TRBJ2-3; 10 nucleotides align to TRBD2. The junction had 7 bases not matched to a gene; V was cut back by 5 bases and J by 2 bases. Germline values: CDR1 DFQATT, CDR2 SNEGSKA (reference sequence). CDR3 size: 15 residues. The CDR3: CSAGERGGFTDTQYF. The CDR3 coding sequence is TGCAGTGCTGGGGAGCGGGGGGGATTCACAGATACGCAGTATTTT.

This clonotype was counted a few times. CDR3 DNA: TGTGCCAGCTCACCACCCCTCCACACTGAAGCTTTCTTT. Encoded protein: CASSPPLHTEAFF. The V call is TRBV18, the J call TRBJ1-1; unclear D gene. Trimming removed 0 bases from V and 3 bases from J, with 5 bases in between. The CDR3 covers 13 residues. CDR1 KGHSH and CDR2 LQKENI come from the germline V gene.

This clonotype was seen a handful of times. CDR3 protein: CASSQGTGGMNEQFF. DNA of the CDR3: TGCGCCAGCAGCCAAGGGACAGGGGGAATGAATGAGCAGTTCTTC. The chain is built from TRBV4-3 and TRBJ2-1; TRBD1 aligns across 10 bases. The V and J ends lost 1 base and 7 bases, in that order; junction bases with no gene match: 4. The CDR3 spans 15 residues. Germline CDR1 LGHNA, CDR2 YSLEER.

The chain employs TRBV6-2 or TRBV6-3 and TRBJ2-3; 13 nucleotides agree with TRBD2. Germline values: CDR1 MNHEY, CDR2 SVGEGT. The CDR3 contains 18 residues. J was trimmed by 1 base and V by 6 bases; bases with no gene match: 10. Here the CDR3 DNA reads TGTGCCAGCAGCCCCGGACTAGCGGGAGCTCCCCGCACAGATACGCAGTATTTT. Residues: CASSPGLAGAPRTDTQYF.